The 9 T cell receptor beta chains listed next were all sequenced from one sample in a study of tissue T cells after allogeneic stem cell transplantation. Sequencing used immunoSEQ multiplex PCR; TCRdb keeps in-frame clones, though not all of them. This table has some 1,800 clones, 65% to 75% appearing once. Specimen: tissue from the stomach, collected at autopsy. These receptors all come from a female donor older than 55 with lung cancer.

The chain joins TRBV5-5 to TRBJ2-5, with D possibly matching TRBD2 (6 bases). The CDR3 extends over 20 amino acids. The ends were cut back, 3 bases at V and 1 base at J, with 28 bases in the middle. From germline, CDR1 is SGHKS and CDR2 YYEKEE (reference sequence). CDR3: CASSSPSLTSDSGIQETQYF. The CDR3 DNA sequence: TGTGCCAGCAGCTCCCCGTCTTTGACTTCCGATAGCGGAATCCAAGAGACCCAGTACTTC.

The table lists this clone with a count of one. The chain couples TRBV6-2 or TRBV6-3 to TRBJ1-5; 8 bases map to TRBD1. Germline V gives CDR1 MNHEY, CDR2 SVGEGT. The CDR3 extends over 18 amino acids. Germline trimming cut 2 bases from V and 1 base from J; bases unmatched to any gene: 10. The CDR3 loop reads CASSYPEDRGLSNQPQHF. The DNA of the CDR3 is TGTGCCAGCAGTTACCCAGAAGACAGGGGACTAAGCAATCAGCCCCAGCATTTT.

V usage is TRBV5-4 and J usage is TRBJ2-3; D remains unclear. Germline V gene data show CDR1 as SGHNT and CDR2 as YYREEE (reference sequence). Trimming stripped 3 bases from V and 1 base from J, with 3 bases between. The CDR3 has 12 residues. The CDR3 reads CASSWGTDTQYF. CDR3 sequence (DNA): TGTGCCAGCAGCTGGGGCACAGATACGCAGTATTTT.

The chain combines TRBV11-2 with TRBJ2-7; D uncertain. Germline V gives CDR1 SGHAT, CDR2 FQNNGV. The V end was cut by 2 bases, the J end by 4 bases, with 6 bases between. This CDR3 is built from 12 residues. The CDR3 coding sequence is TGTGCCAGCAGCTTATCTGGATACGAGCAGTACTTC. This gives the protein CASSLSGYEQYF. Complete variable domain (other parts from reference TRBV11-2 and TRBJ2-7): EAGVAQSPRYKIIEKRQSVAFWCNPISGHATLYWYQQILGQGPKLLIQFQNNGVVDDSQLPKDRFSAERLKGVDSTLKIQPAKLEDSAVYLCASSLSGYEQYFGPGTRLTVT.

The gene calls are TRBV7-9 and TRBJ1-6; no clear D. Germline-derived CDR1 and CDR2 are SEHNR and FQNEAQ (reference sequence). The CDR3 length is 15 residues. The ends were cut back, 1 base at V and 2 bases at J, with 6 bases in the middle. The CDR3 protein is CASSLDGAYNSPLHF. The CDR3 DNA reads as TGTGCCAGCAGCTTAGATGGGGCCTATAATTCACCCCTCCACTTT.

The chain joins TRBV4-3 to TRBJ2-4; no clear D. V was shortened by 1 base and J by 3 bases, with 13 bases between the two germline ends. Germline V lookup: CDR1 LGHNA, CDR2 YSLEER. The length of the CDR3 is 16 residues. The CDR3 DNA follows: TGCGCCAGCAGCCAAGGCCTGGTATCGGTCAAAAACATTCAGTACTTC. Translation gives CASSQGLVSVKNIQYF.

The CDR3: CASSATNEKLFF. Here the CDR3 DNA reads TGTGCCAGTAGTGCAACTAATGAAAAACTGTTTTTT. The chain joins TRBV19 to TRBJ1-4; no clear D. V gave up 5 bases and J gave up 0 bases, with 1 base separating them. CDR1 is LNHDA and CDR2 is SQIVND in the germline V gene (reference sequence). This CDR3 has 12 amino acids. The complete variable domain, with remaining parts taken from reference TRBV19 and TRBJ1-4, reads DGGITQSPKYLFRKEGQNVTLSCEQNLNHDAMYWYRQDPGQGLRLIYYSQIVNDFQKGDIAEGYSVSREKKESFPLTVTSAQKNPTAFYLCASSATNEKLFFGSGTQLSVL.

CDR3 sequence: CASSLVIGTQYF. DNA for the CDR3: TGTGCCAGCAGCTTAGTAATCGGGACCCAGTACTTC. The V gene is TRBV7-2, the J gene TRBJ2-5; no clear D. There are 12 residues in the CDR3. The germline gives CDR1 SGHTA, CDR2 FQGNSA. Trimming took 1 base from V and 7 from J, leaving 7 bases between them.

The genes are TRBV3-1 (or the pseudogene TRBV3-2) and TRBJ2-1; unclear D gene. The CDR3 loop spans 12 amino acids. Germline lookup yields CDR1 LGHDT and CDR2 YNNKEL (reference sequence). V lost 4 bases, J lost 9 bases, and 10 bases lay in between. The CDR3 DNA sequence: TGTGCCAGCAGCCGAGGTGGGGTTGAGCAGTTCTTC. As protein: CASSRGGVEQFF.